This T cell receptor (beta chain) derives from a study of cytomegalovirus exposure and HLA in healthy donors. About the research overall: Prior work identified 95 million to 120 million unique TCR beta sequences in approximately 180 million T cells. The Caucasian-associated ancestry cluster held roughly 81% of roughly 400 genotyped donors.

Germline V gene lookup returns CDR1 SGHTA and CDR2 FQGNSA. V lost 3 bases to trimming and J lost 1 base; unmatched junction nucleotides: 3. The CDR3 totals 15 residues. General observations from the study: Overall, approximately 180 TCR beta chains were annotated as cytomegalovirus-associated. Sequencing depth roughly uniform across donors was assumed in presence/absence analyses.

The PCR used 60 Vbeta and 13 Jbeta primers. Libraries were prepared by immunoSEQ multiplex PCR; TCRdb keeps only in-frame clonotypes and omits some of them. The data show some 190,000 clones, with 65% to 85% seen just once and 1.2% held by the top ten. Concerning this clone: What it binds is not known.

The chain is built from TRBV7-2 and TRBJ2-7, with 10 bases aligning to TRBD2. Input material: PBMCs. This TCR was sampled from a boy under 10 years old in good health and CMV-seronegative. The CDR3 protein is CASSLTSGLSYEQYF. The CDR3 region has the DNA TGTGCCAGCAGCTTGACTAGCGGGCTGTCCTACGAGCAGTACTTC.